Listed below are T cell receptor beta chains from one sample, sequenced in a study of shared clonotypes between healthy human individuals. Libraries were prepared by immunoSEQ multiplex PCR; TCRdb keeps only in-frame clonotypes and omits some of them. This table holds 2 million to 2.5 million clones, approximately 94% found once. Material for sequencing was naive CD4+ T cells sorted from blood. Receptors were obtained from a man younger than 30 in good health. Both conserved end residues are part of each CDR3. D genes are given only for firm matches. Rows give clone size only sometimes, using once, few, many, or a class for an expanded clone.

V	size	D	J	CDR3	DNA
TRBV30	NA	NA	TRBJ2-5	CAWSGGLAETQYF	TGTGCCTGGAGTGGGGGACTGGCGGAGACCCAGTACTTC
TRBV14	NA	NA	TRBJ1-1	CASSLMAERAFF	TGTGCCAGCAGCCTCATGGCCGAACGGGCTTTCTTT
TRBV6-6	NA	TRBD1	TRBJ2-7	CASSSGQVVSYEQYF	TGTGCCAGCAGTTCCGGACAGGTAGTCTCCTACGAGCAGTACTTC
TRBV10-2	NA	NA	TRBJ1-3	CASSEPRPGLAASGNTIYF	TGCGCCAGCAGTGAGCCCCGCCCAGGGTTGGCAGCCTCTGGAAACACCATATATTTT
TRBV10-3	few	TRBD1	TRBJ1-6	CATGTDYNSPLHF	TGTGCCACAGGGACAGACTATAATTCACCCCTCCACTTT
TRBV6-1	NA	NA	TRBJ2-7	CASGSMISYEQYF	TGTGCCAGCGGAAGCATGATCTCCTACGAGCAGTACTTC
TRBV7-9	once	TRBD1	TRBJ2-7	CASSLSGTGRTYEQYF	TGTGCCAGCAGCTTATCCGGGACAGGTCGGACCTACGAGCAGTACTTC
TRBV6-1	NA	NA	TRBJ2-3	CASRAAASPTDTQYF	TGTGCCAGCAGGGCTGCGGCATCTCCCACAGATACGCAGTATTTT
TRBV18	NA	NA	TRBJ1-6	CASSQRADPNSPLHF	TGTGCCAGCTCCCAAAGGGCGGATCCAAATTCACCCCTCCACTTT
TRBV7-9	NA	NA	TRBJ1-5	CPKNAGDYSNQPQHF	TGTCCTAAAAACGCGGGAGATTATAGCAATCAGCCCCAGCATTTT
TRBV11-3	NA	NA	TRBJ2-3	CASSLGGTGTDTQYF	TGTGCCAGCAGCTTAGGGGGGACTGGCACAGATACGCAGTATTTT
TRBV18	NA	NA	TRBJ1-1	CASSPYIGNTEAFF	TGTGCCAGCTCACCGTATATAGGGAACACTGAAGCTTTCTTT
TRBV29-1	NA	NA	TRBJ2-6	CSADTSGANVLTF	TGCAGCGCTGACACCTCTGGGGCCAACGTCCTGACTTTC
TRBV28	NA	TRBD1	TRBJ1-4	CASRGAGTGIEKLFF	TGTGCCAGCAGGGGAGCCGGGACAGGGATTGAAAAACTGTTTTTT
TRBV27	NA	TRBD2	TRBJ2-5	CASSLIGTSGGPGTQYF	TGTGCCAGCAGTTTAATTGGGACTAGCGGGGGTCCTGGGACCCAGTACTTC
TRBV7-9	once	NA	TRBJ2-7	CASSSGTGNYEQYF	TGTGCCAGCAGCTCAGGGACCGGCAACTACGAGCAGTACTTC
TRBV6-4	NA	NA	TRBJ2-7	CASSGTEPYSYEQYF	TGTGCCAGCAGTGGGACCGAGCCATACTCCTACGAGCAGTACTTC